Listed below are T cell receptor beta chains from one sample, sequenced in a study of cytomegalovirus exposure and HLA in healthy donors. Clones were sequenced by immunoSEQ multiplex PCR, and TCRdb holds only the in-frame ones, with some missing. The sample contains some 130,000 clones, 70% to 85% of which appear only once. The specimen was PBMCs. Receptors were obtained from a man aged 25 to 45 in good health and CMV-seropositive. CDR3s include the opening cysteine and the closing phenylalanine or tryptophan. Clone size is given for some rows only: seen once, a few or many times, or a class if the clone is expanded.

j_call v_call clone_size cdr3_aa
TRBJ2-2 TRBV5-6 many CASSFLVKGARAGELFF
TRBJ2-7 TRBV6-5 NA CASSAGQAGGYEQYF
TRBJ2-3 TRBV27 NA CASSLYAADGNTQYF
TRBJ2-7 TRBV29-1 NA CSVEGTSGSDEQYF
TRBJ1-1 TRBV2 NA CASTVGTANTEAFF
TRBJ2-7 TRBV9 NA CASSMGQGPEQYF
TRBJ1-1 TRBV5-4 NA CASSLEGRAEAFF
TRBJ2-3 TRBV7-9 NA CASSVAEGRDTQYF
TRBJ2-5 TRBV5-8 NA CASSFGRQETQYF
TRBJ1-2 TRBV7-2 NA CASSPQGSYGYTF
TRBJ1-2 TRBV18 NA CASSPQGAKGYTF
TRBJ1-4 TRBV27 once CASSKGDSQNEKLFF
TRBJ2-2 TRBV6-1 few CASGNSGGTGELFF
TRBJ2-2 TRBV6-1 NA CASRSGVYTGELFF
TRBJ2-5 TRBV5-1 NA CASSISGGQETQYF
TRBJ2-2 TRBV5-4 NA CASSPGGSLAGELFF
TRBJ1-1 TRBV6-5 NA CASSYGRRAEAFF
TRBJ2-5 TRBV6-1 NA CASSDPALLEETQYF
TRBJ1-2 TRBV5-4 NA CASSLRDSNYGYTF
TRBJ2-6 TRBV11-2 NA CASSLSDGGANVLTF
TRBJ2-1 TRBV11-2 NA CASSLAWQNEQFF
TRBJ2-1 TRBV6-6 once CASSPGLYEQFF
TRBJ2-5 TRBV2 NA CASSEAPGGDQETQYF
TRBJ1-1 TRBV2 NA CASNPNTGLNWGAFF
TRBJ1-2 TRBV15 NA CATSRGGQGANYGYTF
TRBJ2-3 TRBV29-1 NA CSAGTSTDTQYF
TRBJ1-1 TRBV11-2 NA CASSPRGTEAFF
TRBJ2-7 TRBV6-1 NA CATTFSDGGYEQYF
TRBJ1-5 TRBV28 NA CASSLWQGTQPQHF
TRBJ2-7 TRBV27 few CASRPRQDASYEQYF
TRBJ1-5 TRBV10-3 NA CAISERGGEGNQPQHF
TRBJ2-1 TRBV11-3 NA CASSKGAGGVHEQFF
TRBJ1-1 TRBV30 few CAWSERVLTEAFF